This T cell receptor beta chain was sequenced during a study of PD-1 blockade in classical Hodgkin lymphoma. Study-wide points: Some patients began nivolumab under 1 year after ASCT. These patients were excluded from later analyses. Researchers reported that CD4+ TCR diversity, though not CD8+, rose significantly by C4D1.

With regard to this clone: The antigen is undetermined.

TCRdb keeps only in-frame clones here, not all; method: immunoSEQ multiplex PCR. The sample lists fewer than 90,000 clones; approximately 94% were seen once. Every patient relapsed after autologous stem cell transplantation, and brentuximab vedotin exposure varied. Reported best responses ranged across complete response, partial response or progressive disease. V lost 7 bases and J lost 9, with 18 bases in between. The length of the CDR3 is 14 residues. Sequencing was performed on peripheral blood mononuclear cells (PBMCs), taken at baseline. This receptor was taken from a human donor with classical Hodgkin lymphoma. This chain links TRBV23-1 with TRBJ2-2; D unresolved. TRBV23-1 is an ORF, and what it does is uncertain. CDR3 DNA sequence: TGCGCCAGCACCCCGGGCGCTGACGTAAGGGAGCTGTTTTTT. Encoded protein: CASTPGADVRELFF.